This T cell receptor beta chain stems from a study of cytomegalovirus exposure and HLA in healthy donors. V lost 6 bases to trimming and J lost 3 bases; unmatched junction nucleotides: 1. CDR3 length: 12 residues. Germline V gene sequence: CDR1 SQVTM, CDR2 ANQGSEA. 60 Vbeta and 13 Jbeta primers were used in PCR. Measured with immunoSEQ multiplex PCR; TCRdb has only the in-frame clones, and not every one. In total, the table holds about 82,000 clones. The chain is built from TRBV29-1 and TRBJ2-1, with 8 nucleotides matching TRBD2. The sequenced sample consisted of PBMCs. The sequence was obtained from a young woman in good health and CMV-seronegative. CDR3 protein: CSVAGVYNEQFF. The CDR3 DNA sequence: TGCAGCGTAGCGGGAGTCTACAATGAGCAGTTCTTC.